This T cell receptor beta chain was identified during a study of T cell repertoires in cytomegalovirus infection. A remark on this clonotype: Its specificity is unknown.

TCRdb analysed the reads with MiXCR anew, one entry per CDR3 protein. Of around 170,000 distinct CDR3 sequences in the sample, 13% to 15% were seen once. The study, taken as a whole, reports: Summed frequency of public TCR beta families distinguished CMV carriers with the relevant HLA. The ex vivo response was dominated by HLA-C-restricted CMV-specific TCR beta clonotypes.

Trimming removed 4 bases at V and 1 base at J, with 10 bases between. The CDR3 loop spans 13 amino acids. Looked up from germline, CDR1 is SQVTM and CDR2 is ANQGSEA. The chain links TRBV29-1 to TRBJ1-2; no definite D call. Sequencing was performed on PBMCs. The source of this sequence is a human donor in good health (CMV status not recorded). Some clones in this sample may be carry-over from other donors' samples. DNA of the CDR3: TGCAGCGTTGGGAGAGATAATAACTATGGCTACACCTTC. It is translated as CSVGRDNNYGYTF.